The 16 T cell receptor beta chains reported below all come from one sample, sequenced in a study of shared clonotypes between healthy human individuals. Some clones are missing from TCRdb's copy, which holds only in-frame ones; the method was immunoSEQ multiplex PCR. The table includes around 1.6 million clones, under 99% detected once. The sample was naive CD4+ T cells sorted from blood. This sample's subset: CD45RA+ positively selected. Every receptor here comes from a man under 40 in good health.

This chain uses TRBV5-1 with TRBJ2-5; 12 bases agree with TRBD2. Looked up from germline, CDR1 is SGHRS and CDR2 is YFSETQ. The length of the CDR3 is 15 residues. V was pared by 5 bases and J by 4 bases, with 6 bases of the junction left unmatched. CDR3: CASSSGLAGIETQYF. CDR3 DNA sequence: TGCGCCAGCAGTTCCGGACTAGCGGGGATAGAGACCCAGTACTTC.

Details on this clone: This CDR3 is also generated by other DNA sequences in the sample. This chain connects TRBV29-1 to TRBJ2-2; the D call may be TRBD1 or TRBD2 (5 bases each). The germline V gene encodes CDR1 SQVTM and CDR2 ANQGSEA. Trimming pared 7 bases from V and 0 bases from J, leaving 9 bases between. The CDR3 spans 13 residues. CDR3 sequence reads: CSGGTANTGELFF. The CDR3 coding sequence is TGCAGCGGAGGGACGGCGAACACCGGGGAGCTGTTTTTT.

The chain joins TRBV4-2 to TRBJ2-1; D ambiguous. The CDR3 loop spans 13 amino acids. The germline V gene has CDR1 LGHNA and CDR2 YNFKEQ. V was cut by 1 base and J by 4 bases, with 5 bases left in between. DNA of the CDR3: TGTGCCAGCAGCCAAGTCCCTTACAATGAGCAGTTCTTC. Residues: CASSQVPYNEQFF.

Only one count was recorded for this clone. The CDR3 sequence is CSVATTGTGRLNIQYF. The CDR3 nucleotides are TGCAGCGTTGCAACAACCGGGACAGGAAGGTTAAACATTCAGTACTTC. The chain combines TRBV29-1 with TRBJ2-4; 8 bases map to TRBD1. The germline CDR1 and CDR2 sequences are SQVTM and ANQGSEA. This CDR3 is 16 amino acids long. V shed 4 bases and J 6 bases; nucleotides not matched to a gene: 14.

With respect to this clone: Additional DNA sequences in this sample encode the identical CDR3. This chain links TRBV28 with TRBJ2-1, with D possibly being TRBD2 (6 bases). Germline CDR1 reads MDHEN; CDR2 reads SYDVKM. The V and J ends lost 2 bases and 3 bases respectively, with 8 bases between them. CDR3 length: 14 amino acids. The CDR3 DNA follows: TGTGCCAGCAGTTTACTCGGGAGCTACAATGAGCAGTTCTTC. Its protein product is CASSLLGSYNEQFF.

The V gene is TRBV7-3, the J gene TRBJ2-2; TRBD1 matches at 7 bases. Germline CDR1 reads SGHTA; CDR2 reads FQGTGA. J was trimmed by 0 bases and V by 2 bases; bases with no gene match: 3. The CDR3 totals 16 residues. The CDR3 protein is CASSLEGGANTGELFF. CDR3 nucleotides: TGTGCCAGCAGCTTAGAAGGGGGCGCGAACACCGGGGAGCTGTTTTTT.

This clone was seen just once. The CDR3 sequence is CATRISGRPSTDTQYF. The DNA of the CDR3 is TGTGCCACCAGGATTAGCGGAAGACCTAGCACAGATACGCAGTATTTT. The chain couples TRBV15 to TRBJ2-3; D is perhaps TRBD2 (6 bases). CDR3 length: 16 amino acids. Between the trimmed V and J ends, which lost 6 bases and 0 bases, there was a span of 16 bases. Germline CDR1 LNHNV, CDR2 YYDKDF (reference sequence).

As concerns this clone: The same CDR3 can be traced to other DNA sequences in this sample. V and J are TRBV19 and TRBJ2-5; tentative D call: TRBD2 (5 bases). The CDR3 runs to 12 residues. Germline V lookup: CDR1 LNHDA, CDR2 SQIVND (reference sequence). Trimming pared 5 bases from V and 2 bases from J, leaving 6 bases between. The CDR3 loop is CASSRGQETQYF. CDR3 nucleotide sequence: TGTGCCAGTAGTCGGGGACAAGAGACCCAGTACTTC. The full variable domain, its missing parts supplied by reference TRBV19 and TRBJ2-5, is DGGITQSPKYLFRKEGQNVTLSCEQNLNHDAMYWYRQDPGQGLRLIYYSQIVNDFQKGDIAEGYSVSREKKESFPLTVTSAQKNPTAFYLCASSRGQETQYFGPGTRLLVL.

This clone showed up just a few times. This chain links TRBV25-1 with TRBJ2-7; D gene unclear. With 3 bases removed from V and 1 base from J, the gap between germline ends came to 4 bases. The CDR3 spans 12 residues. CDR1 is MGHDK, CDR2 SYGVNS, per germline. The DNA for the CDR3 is TGTGCCAGCAGTGACCAATCCTACGAGCAGTACTTC. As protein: CASSDQSYEQYF.

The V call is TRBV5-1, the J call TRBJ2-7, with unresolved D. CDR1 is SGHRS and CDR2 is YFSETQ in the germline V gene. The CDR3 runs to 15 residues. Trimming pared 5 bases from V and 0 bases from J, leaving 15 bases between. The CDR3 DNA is TGCGCCAGCAGAAGAGATGGACCGAGCTCCTACGAGCAGTACTTC. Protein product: CASRRDGPSSYEQYF.

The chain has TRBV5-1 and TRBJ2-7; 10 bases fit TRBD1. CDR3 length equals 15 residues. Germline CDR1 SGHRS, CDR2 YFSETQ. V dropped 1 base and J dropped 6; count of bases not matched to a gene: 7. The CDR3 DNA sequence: TGCGCCAGCAGCTTGTCCACGACAGGGGGCGGCGAGCAGTACTTC. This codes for CASSLSTTGGGEQYF.

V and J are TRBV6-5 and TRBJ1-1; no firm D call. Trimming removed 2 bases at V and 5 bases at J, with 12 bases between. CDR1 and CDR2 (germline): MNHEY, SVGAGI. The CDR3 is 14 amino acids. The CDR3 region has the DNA TGTGCCAGCAGTTACCGGGGAGGAGGTACTGAAGCTTTCTTT. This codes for CASSYRGGGTEAFF.

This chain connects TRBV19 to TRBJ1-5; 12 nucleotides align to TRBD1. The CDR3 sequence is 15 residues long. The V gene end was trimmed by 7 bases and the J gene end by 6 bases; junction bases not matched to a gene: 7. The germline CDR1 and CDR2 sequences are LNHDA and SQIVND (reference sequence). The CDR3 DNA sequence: TGTGCCAGTACGACAGGGACAGGGGGCAGTCAGCCCCAGCATTTT. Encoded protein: CASTTGTGGSQPQHF.

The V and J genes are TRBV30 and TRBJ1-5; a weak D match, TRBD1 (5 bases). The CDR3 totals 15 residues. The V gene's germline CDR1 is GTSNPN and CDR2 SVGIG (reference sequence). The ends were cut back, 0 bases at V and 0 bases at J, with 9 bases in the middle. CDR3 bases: TGTGCCTGGAGTGTGGGACTGAATAGCAATCAGCCCCAGCATTTT. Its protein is CAWSVGLNSNQPQHF.

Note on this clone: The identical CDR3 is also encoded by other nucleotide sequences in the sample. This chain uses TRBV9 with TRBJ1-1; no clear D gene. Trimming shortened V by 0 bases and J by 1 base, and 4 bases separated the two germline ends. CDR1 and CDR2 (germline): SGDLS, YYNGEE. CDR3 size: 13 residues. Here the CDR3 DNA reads TGTGCCAGCAGCGTAGGAAGGAACACTGAAGCTTTCTTT. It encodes CASSVGRNTEAFF.

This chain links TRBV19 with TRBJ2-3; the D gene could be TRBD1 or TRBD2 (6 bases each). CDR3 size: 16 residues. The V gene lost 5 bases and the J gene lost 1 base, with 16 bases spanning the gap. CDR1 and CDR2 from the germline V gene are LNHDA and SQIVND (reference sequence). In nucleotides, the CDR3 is TGTGCCAGTAGTCTACTAGGGGGGTCCGGCACAGATACGCAGTATTTT. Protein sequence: CASSLLGGSGTDTQYF. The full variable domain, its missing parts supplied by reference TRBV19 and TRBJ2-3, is DGGITQSPKYLFRKEGQNVTLSCEQNLNHDAMYWYRQDPGQGLRLIYYSQIVNDFQKGDIAEGYSVSREKKESFPLTVTSAQKNPTAFYLCASSLLGGSGTDTQYFGPGTRLTVL.